One T cell receptor (beta chain) is described in this entry. This record belongs to a study of blood T cell repertoires in COVID-19. Study context: From the United States, Italy and Spain came samples of acute and convalescent COVID-19. PBMCs, B-cell-depleted T cells, or T cells were the source of the cDNA or gDNA that made up the material.

Germline assignment: CDR1 SNHLY and CDR2 FYNNEI. The trim removed 5 bases at V and 7 bases at J, leaving 9 bases unmatched. This CDR3 is 14 amino acids long. In the authors' methods: Amplification of reference gene primers was used by the study to estimate nucleated cell counts. Here immunoSEQ multiplex PCR was the method, and the copy in TCRdb shows in-frame clones only, minus some. V and J calls and clone size are those listed in that table; D and trimming were worked out from the DNA. The profile covers 150,000 to 160,000 clones, with 78% appearing a single time and under 2% taken by the ten largest.

Input material: peripheral blood. V and J are TRBV2 and TRBJ1-1; 8 nucleotides match TRBD1. This clonotype was obtained from a man aged 80 or over with acute or convalescent COVID-19. The CDR3 loop is CASSRDRGDSEAFF. CDR3 in DNA: TGTGCCAGCAGTAGAGACAGGGGTGACAGTGAAGCTTTCTTT.